Presented here are 10 T cell receptor beta chains from one specimen sequenced in a study of shared clonotypes between healthy human individuals. Generated by immunoSEQ multiplex PCR, the TCRdb table keeps only in-frame clones and is missing some. The sample has 2 million or so clones, about 95% seen once. The sequencing input was naive CD4+ T cells sorted from blood. Subset defined: CD45RA+ positively selected. The receptor source for this set is a man aged 18 to 29 in good health.

The rearrangement links TRBV2 to TRBJ2-2; the D is unclear. V was trimmed by 5 bases and J by 4 bases, leaving 5 bases between them. Per the germline V gene, CDR1 is SNHLY and CDR2 is FYNNEI. The CDR3 is 12 amino acids. CDR3 nucleotide sequence: TGTGCCAGCAGTTTTGGCACCGGGGAGCTGTTTTTT. Protein sequence: CASSFGTGELFF.

The chain uses TRBV10-3 and TRBJ1-1, with D perhaps matching TRBD1 (5 bases). V lost 5 bases and J 0 bases, leaving 10 bases between the germline ends. There are 14 residues in the CDR3. Looked up from germline, CDR1 is ENHRY and CDR2 is SYGVKD. CDR3 nucleotide sequence: TGTGCCATCAGTCAGACAGAGTTGAACACTGAAGCTTTCTTT. This sequence encodes CAISQTELNTEAFF.

For this clone: Other DNA sequences in the sample encode the same CDR3. The rearrangement links TRBV2 to TRBJ2-5; D may be TRBD1 (5 bases). Per germline, CDR1 SNHLY and CDR2 FYNNEI. CDR3 length: 11 residues. The V gene lost 8 bases and the J gene lost 4 bases, with 8 bases spanning the gap. CDR3 DNA: TGTGCCAGCGGAAGGGGAGAGACCCAGTACTTC. Translation: CASGRGETQYF.

The genes are TRBV7-2 and TRBJ2-7, with 10 bases identical to TRBD2. Germline V CDR1 and CDR2: SGHTA, FQGNSA. Trimming at V came to 5 bases and at J to 8 bases, leaving 12 bases not matched to a gene. CDR3 length: 15 amino acids. In nucleotides, the CDR3 is TGTGCCAGCAGCCCTACTAGCGGGACACTACGAAAGCAGTACTTC. Its protein product is CASSPTSGTLRKQYF.

This chain links TRBV27 with TRBJ1-4; 9 nucleotides align to TRBD1. This CDR3 is built from 14 residues. CDR1 and CDR2 from the germline V gene are MNHEY and SMNVEV (reference sequence). With 6 bases clipped from V and 8 bases from J, the junction kept 7 bases outside the gene matches. The CDR3 here is CASSRQGEREKLFF. The CDR3 coding sequence is TGTGCCAGCAGCCGACAGGGGGAGCGGGAAAAACTGTTTTTT.

This clone came up once. CDR3 nucleotide sequence: TGTGCCAGCAGCGTATGGACAGACTCCTACGAGCAGTACTTC. Residues: CASSVWTDSYEQYF. This chain joins TRBV9 and TRBJ2-7; perhaps TRBD1 as D (6 bases). The CDR3 totals 14 residues. The ends were cut back, 1 base at V and 0 bases at J, with 8 bases in the middle. Germline V CDR1 and CDR2: SGDLS, YYNGEE. The full variable domain, its missing parts supplied by reference TRBV9 and TRBJ2-7, is DSGVTQTPKHLITATGQRVTLRCSPRSGDLSVYWYQQSLDQGLQFLIQYYNGEERAKGNILERFSAQQFPDLHSELNLSSLELGDSALYFCASSVWTDSYEQYFGPGTRLTVT.

This clone was seen more than once but under ten times. This chain uses TRBV2 with TRBJ1-5; D gene ambiguous. This CDR3 contains 14 residues. The ends were cut back, 4 bases at V and 2 bases at J, with 9 bases in the middle. Germline V lookup: CDR1 SNHLY, CDR2 FYNNEI. The chain's CDR3 is CASSGGQRNQPQHF. CDR3 DNA sequence: TGTGCCAGCAGTGGAGGTCAGCGCAATCAGCCCCAGCATTTT.

In its sample, this clone was seen once. CDR3 protein: CASSRFAFAGNTEAFF. The DNA for the CDR3 is TGTGCCAGCAGCCGATTCGCCTTTGCAGGGAACACTGAAGCTTTCTTT. The gene calls are TRBV7-9 and TRBJ1-1, with no clear D. Germline V gives CDR1 SEHNR, CDR2 FQNEAQ (reference sequence). V lost 5 bases to trimming and J lost 1 base, with 17 bases between them. This CDR3 is 16 amino acids long. The full variable domain, completed using reference TRBV7-9 and TRBJ1-1, is DTGVSQNPRHKITKRGQNVTFRCDPISEHNRLYWYRQTLGQGPEFLTYFQNEAQLEKSRLLSDRFSAERPKGSFSTLEIQRTEQGDSAMYLCASSRFAFAGNTEAFFGQGTRLTVV.

The chain couples TRBV11-2 to TRBJ2-4, with 11 bases lining up with TRBD2. CDR3 length: 20 amino acids. J lost 1 base, V lost 0 bases, and 11 bases had no gene match. Germline CDR1 reads SGHAT; CDR2 reads FQNNGV. CDR3 in DNA: TGTGCCAGCAGCTTAGATTGGGGTAGCGGGAGGGCCAGCGCCAAAAACATTCAGTACTTC. Amino acids: CASSLDWGSGRASAKNIQYF. Drawing the rest from reference TRBV11-2 and TRBJ2-4, the complete variable domain is EAGVAQSPRYKIIEKRQSVAFWCNPISGHATLYWYQQILGQGPKLLIQFQNNGVVDDSQLPKDRFSAERLKGVDSTLKIQPAKLEDSAVYLCASSLDWGSGRASAKNIQYFGAGTRLSVL.

This clone is a singleton in its sample. The chain links TRBV5-4 to TRBJ1-1; no clear D. V was shortened by 4 bases and J by 6 bases, with 19 bases between the two germline ends. The germline V gene has CDR1 SGHNT and CDR2 YYREEE (reference sequence). The CDR3 contains 15 residues. The DNA of the CDR3 is TGTGCCAGCAGCCCCGGCGGGAGAAGAGGAGCTGAAGCTTTCTTT. It encodes CASSPGGRRGAEAFF. Based on the CDR3 plus reference TRBV5-4 and TRBJ1-1, the full variable domain is ETGVTQSPTHLIKTRGQQVTLRCSSQSGHNTVSWYQQALGQGPQFIFQYYREEENGRGNFPPRFSGLQFPNYSSELNVNALELDDSALYLCASSPGGRRGAEAFFGQGTRLTVV.